The sequence of this T cell receptor beta chain was determined in a study of T cell changes during pregnancy in multiple sclerosis. Germline V gene sequence: CDR1 SNHLY, CDR2 FYNNEI. The CDR3 spans 15 residues. Trimming at V came to 4 bases and at J to 1 base, leaving 3 bases not matched to a gene. TCRdb's table, derived via immunoSEQ multiplex PCR, lists solely in-frame clones and lacks some. The sample includes roughly 59,000 clones, roughly 93% of them seen just once. The chain is built from TRBV2 and TRBJ2-5; 10 bases fit TRBD2. The sequence derives from a female donor with multiple sclerosis, enrolled in a pregnancy study. Material: CD4+ T cells from peripheral blood mononuclear cells, obtained before pregnancy. CDR3 protein: CASSVLAGAQETQYF. The CDR3 DNA reads TGTGCCAGCAGTGTCCTAGCGGGAGCCCAAGAGACCCAGTACTTC.